What follows are 8 T cell receptor beta chains derived from one specimen sequenced in a study of identical twins. TCRdb independently ran MiXCR on the 5' RACE reads; one entry per CDR3 protein. Of some 600,000 distinct CDR3 sequences in the sample, roughly 6.6% are singletons; the top ten hold approximately 1.5%. This sample also belongs to another study, concerning yellow fever vaccine responses in identical twins.

Sequenced input: PBMCs. These receptors were collected from a woman aged 18-29 years in good health.

There are many counts of this clonotype. The chain couples TRBV5-1 to TRBJ1-1, with D maybe TRBD1 (6 bases). Germline V gene data show CDR1 as SGHRS and CDR2 as YFSETQ. With 2 bases removed from V and 1 base from J, the gap between germline ends came to 9 bases. CDR3 size: 14 residues. The CDR3, as DNA: TGCGCCAGCAGCTTAGGACAGAAGAACACTGAAGCTTTCTTT. Its translation is CASSLGQKNTEAFF.

The V call is TRBV27, the J call TRBJ2-3; maybe TRBD2 (7 bases). Trimming removed 7 bases from V and 0 bases from J, with 17 bases in between. This CDR3 is 16 amino acids long. The germline CDR1 and CDR2 sequences are MNHEY and SMNVEV (reference sequence). The CDR3 spells CASTLRGATSTDTQYF. As DNA, the CDR3 is TGTGCCAGCACCTTACGGGGGGCGACTAGCACAGATACGCAGTATTTT.

The chain joins TRBV12-3 or TRBV12-4 to TRBJ2-2; a weak D match, TRBD1 (6 bases). The CDR3 sequence is 15 residues long. The V end lost 5 bases, the J end lost 6 bases, and 16 bases lay between the germline ends. CDR3 region: CASSGKAGVAGELFF. CDR3 DNA: TGTGCCAGCAGTGGGAAGGCAGGGGTAGCCGGGGAGCTGTTTTTT.

This clonotype was observed a few times. The genes are TRBV29-1 and TRBJ2-3, with TRBD1 matching 7 bases. Trimming cost V 7 bases and J 1 base; bases outside gene matches: 14. The germline gives CDR1 SQVTM, CDR2 ANQGSEA. This CDR3 region has 16 residues. The CDR3 DNA is TGCAGCGCTACACCCCCGACAGGGTTGGGCACAGATACGCAGTATTTT. This sequence encodes CSATPPTGLGTDTQYF.

The chain recombines TRBV29-1 with TRBJ2-7; D gene uncertain. V shed 1 base and J shed 6 bases, with 10 bases lying between them. Germline values: CDR1 SQVTM, CDR2 ANQGSEA. This CDR3 region has 12 residues. The CDR3 sequence: CSVEVRPLEQYF. The CDR3 DNA reads TGCAGCGTTGAAGTTAGGCCCCTCGAGCAGTACTTC.

This clonotype was seen ten or more times. V usage is TRBV12-3 or TRBV12-4 and J usage is TRBJ2-3, with 7 bases fitting TRBD1. The CDR3 has 14 residues. J gave up 0 bases and V 6 bases, and 3 bases lay outside the gene matches. CDR3 protein: CASRLGQSTDTQYF. Written as DNA, the CDR3 is TGTGCCAGCAGGTTGGGACAGAGCACAGATACGCAGTATTTT.

This clonotype has at least ten counts. The rearrangement uses TRBV10-3 and TRBJ2-3, with D tentatively TRBD1 (6 bases). In germline, CDR1 is ENHRY, CDR2 SYGVKD. This CDR3 has 16 amino acids. The V gene lost 0 bases and the J gene lost 0 bases, with 10 bases spanning the gap. CDR3 loop: CAISESTGPSTDTQYF. The CDR3 bases are TGTGCCATCAGTGAGTCGACAGGTCCTAGCACAGATACGCAGTATTTT.

This clonotype was picked up many times. V gene TRBV24-1 combines with J gene TRBJ2-7; no definite D call. The V gene lost 2 bases and the J gene lost 7 bases, with 5 bases spanning the gap. The CDR3 loop spans 11 amino acids. Germline loops: CDR1 KGHDR, CDR2 SFDVKD. As DNA, the CDR3 is TGTGCCACCAGTGATTCGATAGAGCAGTACTTC. Protein product: CATSDSIEQYF.